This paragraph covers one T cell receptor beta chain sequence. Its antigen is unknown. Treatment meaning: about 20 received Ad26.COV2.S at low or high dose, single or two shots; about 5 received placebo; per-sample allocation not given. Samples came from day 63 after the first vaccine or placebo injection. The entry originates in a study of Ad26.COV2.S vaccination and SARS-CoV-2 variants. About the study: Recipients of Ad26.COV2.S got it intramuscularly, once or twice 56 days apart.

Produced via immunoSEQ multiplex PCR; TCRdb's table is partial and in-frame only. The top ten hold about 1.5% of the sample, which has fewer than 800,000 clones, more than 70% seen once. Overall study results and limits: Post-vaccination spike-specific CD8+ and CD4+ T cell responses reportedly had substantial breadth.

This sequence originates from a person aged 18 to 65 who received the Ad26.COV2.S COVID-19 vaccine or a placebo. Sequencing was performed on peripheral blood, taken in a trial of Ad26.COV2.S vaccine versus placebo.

The CDR3 spells CASNPQVDPNQPQHF. DNA for the CDR3: TGTGCCAGCAATCCCCAGGTGGACCCGAATCAGCCCCAGCATTTT. The chain links TRBV27 to TRBJ1-5; D remains ambiguous. Germline CDR1 reads MNHEY; CDR2 reads SMNVEV (reference sequence). The V end was cut by 7 bases, the J end by 4 bases, with 17 bases between. The CDR3 is 15 amino acids.